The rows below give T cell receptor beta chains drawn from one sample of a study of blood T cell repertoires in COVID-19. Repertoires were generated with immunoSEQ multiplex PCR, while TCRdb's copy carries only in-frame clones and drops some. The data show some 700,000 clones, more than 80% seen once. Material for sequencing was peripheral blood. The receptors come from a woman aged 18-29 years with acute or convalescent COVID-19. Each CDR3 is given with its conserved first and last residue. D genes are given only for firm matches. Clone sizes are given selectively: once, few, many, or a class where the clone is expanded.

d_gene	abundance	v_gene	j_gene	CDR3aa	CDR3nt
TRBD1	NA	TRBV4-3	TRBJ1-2	CASSRTYVDRGDGYTF	TGCGCCAGCAGCCGAACTTATGTGGACAGGGGTGATGGCTACACCTTC
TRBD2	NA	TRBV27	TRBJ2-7	CASSLSSGDSYEQYF	TGTGCCAGCAGTTTATCTAGCGGGGACTCCTACGAGCAGTACTTC
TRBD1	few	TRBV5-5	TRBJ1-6	CASGTGLNSPLHF	TGTGCCAGCGGGACAGGGCTTAATTCACCCCTCCACTTT
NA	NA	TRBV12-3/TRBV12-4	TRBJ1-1	CAGLRGTEAFF	TGTGCCGGACTTAGAGGCACTGAAGCTTTCTTT
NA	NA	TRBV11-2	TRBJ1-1	CASKVNRVVTEAFF	TGTGCCAGCAAAGTTAACAGGGTCGTCACTGAAGCTTTCTTT
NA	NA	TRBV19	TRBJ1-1	CAARQGGKYTEAFF	TGTGCCGCGAGGCAGGGAGGGAAGTACACTGAAGCTTTCTTT
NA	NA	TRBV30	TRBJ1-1	CAWSVGRETTEAFF	TGTGCCTGGAGTGTAGGCAGGGAAACCACTGAAGCTTTCTTT
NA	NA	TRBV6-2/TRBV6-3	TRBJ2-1	CASSYPPGKGVWDEQFF	TGTGCCAGCAGTTACCCACCTGGAAAGGGGGTTTGGGATGAGCAGTTCTTC
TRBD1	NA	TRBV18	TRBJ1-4	CASSPSYRGLDEKLFF	TGTGCCAGCTCACCATCCTACAGGGGGCTTGATGAAAAACTGTTTTTT
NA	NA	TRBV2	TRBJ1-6	CASSSQGYSPLHF	TGTGCCAGCAGTAGCCAGGGTTATTCACCCCTCCACTTT